This record concerns one TCR beta chain sequence. Antigen unknown. The TCR library protocol was used to attach unique molecular identifiers. These identifiers were attached to individual cDNA molecules. TCRdb re-called the 5' RACE reads with MiXCR, one entry per CDR3 protein. The table has more than 55,000 distinct CDR3 sequences, around 13% seen once. This entry belongs to a study of early T cells in non-severe SARS-CoV-2 infection. About the study: The input, bulk RNA from unsorted whole blood, was sequenced, and chains were unpaired. General observations from the study: Sequences matched to VDJdb favored anti-spike CD8 responses, while private and CD4 specificities were missed.

From germline, CDR1 is DFQATT and CDR2 SNEGSKA (reference sequence). This CDR3 has 13 residues. V lost 5 bases, J lost 4 bases, and 14 bases lay in between. The receptor's source is an adult who was a healthcare worker with PCR-confirmed SARS-CoV-2 infection or an uninfected control (not recorded which). The V and J genes are TRBV20-1 and TRBJ1-2; the D is unclear. Sequenced sample: whole blood. CDR3 sequence (DNA): TGCAGTGCTGCCTCGACCGTAAGCTATGGCTACACCTTC. Translating it yields CSAASTVSYGYTF.